Shown below are 23 T cell receptor beta chains from a single sample sequenced in a study of shared clonotypes between healthy human individuals. Using immunoSEQ multiplex PCR, the repertoire was profiled, and TCRdb retains in-frame clones only, with some absent. The data show roughly 2.2 million clones, 80% to 95% seen once. Sequencing was carried out using naive CD4+ T cells from PBMCs. The subset denotes: CD45RA+ positively selected. The receptors here all came from a man aged 18 to 29 in good health. Some clones in this sample may be carry-over from other donors' samples.

As regards this clone: Different DNA sequences within this sample yield the same CDR3. The chain combines TRBV5-1 with TRBJ2-7; 7 nucleotides line up with TRBD2. The germline CDR1 and CDR2 sequences are SGHRS and YFSETQ. The CDR3 extends over 13 amino acids. With 0 bases clipped from V and 3 bases from J, the junction kept 0 bases outside the gene matches. The CDR3 reads CASSLASGYEQYF. CDR3 sequence (DNA): TGCGCCAGCAGCTTGGCTAGCGGCTACGAGCAGTACTTC.

The V gene is TRBV5-4, the J gene TRBJ1-2; 10 bases are a match to TRBD1. Germline assignment: CDR1 SGHNT and CDR2 YYREEE (reference sequence). With 4 bases clipped from V and 7 bases from J, the junction kept 7 bases outside the gene matches. The CDR3 spans 14 residues. The CDR3 sequence is CASSRDRGFFGYTF. CDR3 nucleotide sequence: TGTGCCAGCAGCCGGGACAGGGGTTTCTTTGGCTACACCTTC.

The genes are TRBV30 and TRBJ2-7; D gene unclear. This CDR3 comprises 11 residues. Germline CDR1 reads GTSNPN; CDR2 reads SVGIG (reference sequence). The V and J ends lost 2 bases and 3 bases respectively, with 5 bases between them. CDR3 nucleotides: TGTGCCTGGAGTTACGACTACGAGCAGTACTTC. Translated, it gives CAWSYDYEQYF.

This sequence joins TRBV28 and TRBJ2-2, with TRBD1 identical over 10 bases. CDR3 length: 18 residues. The V gene end was trimmed by 3 bases and the J gene end by 1 base; junction bases not matched to a gene: 8. Per germline, CDR1 MDHEN and CDR2 SYDVKM. DNA of the CDR3: TGTGCCAGCAGTTTGCCACCTTGGGACAGGGGGAACACCGGGGAGCTGTTTTTT. It translates to CASSLPPWDRGNTGELFF.

The chain recombines TRBV11-2 with TRBJ2-3; TRBD1 matches at 11 bases. CDR3 size: 16 residues. The germline V gene has CDR1 SGHAT and CDR2 FQNNGV. Germline trimming cut 1 base from V and 5 bases from J; bases unmatched to any gene: 5. CDR3: CASSLGGQGAEDTQYF. The CDR3 nucleotides read TGTGCCAGCAGCTTAGGTGGACAGGGGGCGGAAGATACGCAGTATTTT. The full variable domain, its missing parts supplied by reference TRBV11-2 and TRBJ2-3, is EAGVAQSPRYKIIEKRQSVAFWCNPISGHATLYWYQQILGQGPKLLIQFQNNGVVDDSQLPKDRFSAERLKGVDSTLKIQPAKLEDSAVYLCASSLGGQGAEDTQYFGPGTRLTVL.

Comment on this clone: At one of its ends the junction is not consistent with the germline gene, which may arise from a read error. The CDR3 sequence is CASSPAGQHVGAWVAF. The DNA of the CDR3 is TGTGCCAGCAGCCCCGCGGGGCAACACGTGGGGGCTTGGGTTGCCTTT. The chain has TRBV7-9 and TRBJ2-3; D tentatively fits TRBD1 or TRBD2 (6 bases each). The CDR3 runs 16 residues. Germline CDR1 is SEHNR and CDR2 is FQNEAQ (reference sequence).

The rearrangement joins TRBV4-1 to TRBJ2-7; 10 bases are shared with TRBD1. The CDR3 has 20 amino acids. Germline assignment: CDR1 MGHRA and CDR2 YSYEKL. Trimming removed 1 base from V and 6 bases from J; junction bases left unmatched: 21. In DNA, the CDR3 is TGCGCCAGCAGCCAAGCCTTTCTTGGGGGGCTTAGACAGGGGGCTTTCGAGCAGTACTTC. This codes for CASSQAFLGGLRQGAFEQYF.

Concerning this clone: Other DNA sequences of this sample code for an identical CDR3. The V call is TRBV7-2, the J call TRBJ1-5; tentative D call: TRBD1 (6 bases). The CDR3 is made up of 15 amino acids. Looked up from germline, CDR1 is SGHTA and CDR2 is FQGNSA. The germline V and J ends were trimmed by 0 bases and 2 bases, with 8 bases remaining between them. The CDR3 sequence: CASSLASGGNQPQHF. The CDR3 coding sequence is TGTGCCAGCAGCTTAGCATCAGGGGGCAATCAGCCCCAGCATTTT.

Concerning this clone itself: This same CDR3 is encoded by further DNA sequences in the sample. This chain links TRBV5-1 with TRBJ2-1; D is ambiguous. V lost 0 bases, J lost 1 base, and 8 bases lay in between. The germline CDR1 and CDR2 sequences are SGHRS and YFSETQ. The CDR3 sequence is 15 residues long. The CDR3 DNA reads as TGCGCCAGCAGCTTGGGGGCAGTTTCCTACAATGAGCAGTTCTTC. Residues: CASSLGAVSYNEQFF. Complete variable domain (other parts from reference TRBV5-1 and TRBJ2-1): KAGVTQTPRYLIKTRGQQVTLSCSPISGHRSVSWYQQTPGQGLQFLFEYFSETQRNKGNFPGRFSGRQFSNSRSEMNVSTLELGDSALYLCASSLGAVSYNEQFFGPGTRLTVL.

This clone was detected only once. V is TRBV2 and J is TRBJ2-7; 9 bases line up with TRBD2. The trim removed 4 bases at V and 3 bases at J, leaving 7 bases unmatched. Per the germline V gene, CDR1 is SNHLY and CDR2 is FYNNEI. The CDR3 runs to 15 residues. In nucleotides, the CDR3 is TGTGCCAGCAGTGCTGAGCGGGGGGATCTCTACGAGCAGTACTTC. Translated: CASSAERGDLYEQYF.

The rearrangement links TRBV28 to TRBJ1-5, with no clear D. V was shortened by 3 bases and J by 7 bases, with 19 bases between the two germline ends. The CDR3 consists of 16 residues. The germline V gene has CDR1 MDHEN and CDR2 SYDVKM. CDR3 region: CASSLSGSSKLQPQHF. CDR3 nucleotide sequence: TGTGCCAGCAGTTTGTCGGGGTCAAGCAAACTCCAGCCCCAGCATTTT.

The J gene is TRBJ2-1, the V gene TRBV14; 10 bases match TRBD2. V was pared by 1 base and J by 7 bases, with 10 bases of the junction left unmatched. This CDR3 region has 17 residues. Per the germline V gene, CDR1 is SGHDN and CDR2 is FVKESK. The CDR3 nucleotides read TGTGCCAGCAGCCAAGGGTTGGCTAGCGGGAGTTCGAATGAGCAGTTCTTC. Its protein product is CASSQGLASGSSNEQFF.

The V call is TRBV4-1, the J call TRBJ1-1; D is unclear. The CDR3 is made up of 16 amino acids. V gave up 3 bases and J gave up 1 base, with 15 bases separating them. Germline CDR1 is MGHRA and CDR2 is YSYEKL. The CDR3 here is CASSHKSEQRNTEAFF. The CDR3, as DNA: TGCGCCAGCAGCCACAAAAGTGAGCAAAGGAACACTGAAGCTTTCTTT.

This chain links TRBV2 with TRBJ2-7; D unresolved. This CDR3 contains 12 residues. With 0 bases removed from V and 11 bases from J, the gap between germline ends came to 11 bases. Germline V lookup: CDR1 SNHLY, CDR2 FYNNEI. This CDR3 is CASSEAERSKYF. The CDR3 DNA reads as TGTGCCAGCAGTGAAGCGGAACGGTCGAAGTACTTC. Complete variable domain (other parts from reference TRBV2 and TRBJ2-7): EPEVTQTPSHQVTQMGQEVILRCVPISNHLYFYWYRQILGQKVEFLVSFYNNEISEKSEIFDDQFSVERPDGSNFTLKIRSTKLEDSAMYFCASSEAERSKYFGPGTRLTVT.

V usage is TRBV4-1 and J usage is TRBJ2-7, with TRBD2 identical over 9 bases. Germline CDR1 is MGHRA and CDR2 is YSYEKL. The CDR3 spans 16 residues. J was trimmed by 0 bases and V by 4 bases; bases with no gene match: 7. The CDR3 DNA reads TGCGCCAGCAGCCGCGTTCTAGCGGGAACCTCCTACGAGCAGTACTTC. The encoded protein is CASSRVLAGTSYEQYF.

CDR3 protein: CASREFGTGELFF. The CDR3 DNA follows: TGTGCCAGCAGAGAGTTCGGCACCGGGGAGCTGTTTTTT. The chain combines TRBV5-6 with TRBJ2-2; D is undetermined. The CDR3 runs to 13 residues. V lost 5 bases to trimming and J lost 4 bases, with 9 bases between them. The V gene's germline CDR1 is SGHDT and CDR2 YYEEEE.

On this clone itself: The same CDR3 arises from other DNA sequences in this sample as well. This chain links TRBV30 with TRBJ1-2, with 7 bases fitting TRBD1. V lost 1 base, J lost 2 bases, and 1 base stayed unmatched. The CDR3 consists of 13 residues. Looked up from germline, CDR1 is GTSNPN and CDR2 is SVGIG (reference sequence). The DNA of the CDR3 is TGTGCCTGGAGTGCGACAGGGAACTATGGCTACACCTTC. Its translation is CAWSATGNYGYTF.

V usage is TRBV9 and J usage is TRBJ2-5; 13 bases line up with TRBD2. Losses at the gene ends were 4 bases for V and 4 bases for J; bases not matched to a gene: 7. The CDR3 runs to 16 residues. Germline CDR1 is SGDLS and CDR2 is YYNGEE. The CDR3 here is CASSLGLAGVAETQYF. The CDR3 nucleotides are TGTGCCAGCAGCCTCGGACTAGCGGGAGTCGCAGAGACCCAGTACTTC.

V and J are TRBV7-9 and TRBJ2-2, with D possibly TRBD2 on 5 matching bases. The CDR3 contains 15 residues. V was cut by 4 bases and J by 7 bases, with 16 bases left in between. Per germline, CDR1 SEHNR and CDR2 FQNEAQ (reference sequence). The CDR3 bases are TGTGCCAGCAGCTCGGCCAGAGGGCCGGGCGGGGAGCTGTTTTTT. This encodes CASSSARGPGGELFF.

This clone was picked up one time. The chain employs TRBV29-1 and TRBJ2-3; TRBD1 might be the D (5 bases). The germline V gene has CDR1 SQVTM and CDR2 ANQGSEA. This CDR3 has 16 residues. The germline V and J ends were trimmed by 1 base and 1 base, with 15 bases remaining between them. This CDR3 is CSVEGARGRGTDTQYF. In nucleotides, the CDR3 is TGCAGCGTTGAAGGAGCCCGCGGCAGGGGCACAGATACGCAGTATTTT.

The table lists this clone with a count of one. The V and J genes are TRBV11-1 and TRBJ2-1, with TRBD2 identical over 7 bases. V shed 8 bases, J shed 0 bases, and the junction held 7 bases outside the gene matches. Germline V gene data show CDR1 as SGHAT and CDR2 as FQDESV (reference sequence). The CDR3 covers 15 residues. In DNA, the CDR3 is TGTGCCAGCCGCCGGGAGGTGAGCTCCTACAATGAGCAGTTCTTC. This codes for CASRREVSSYNEQFF.

The V and J genes are TRBV6-5 and TRBJ1-1; perhaps TRBD1 as D (5 bases). Trimming left V 8 bases short and J 4 bases short, with 20 bases between. The CDR3 loop spans 15 amino acids. The germline V gene has CDR1 MNHEY and CDR2 SVGAGI. CDR3 coding DNA: TGTGCCAGCTGGTCCGGGCAGGGAAGGGGCACTGAAGCTTTCTTT. Its protein is CASWSGQGRGTEAFF.

The V gene is TRBV5-8, the J gene TRBJ2-3; no clear D. V was cut by 0 bases and J by 6 bases, with 8 bases left in between. The V gene's germline CDR1 is SGHTS and CDR2 YDEGEE. The CDR3 is made up of 13 amino acids. The CDR3 sequence is CASSLAYPDTQYF. In DNA form, the CDR3 reads TGTGCCAGCAGCTTGGCTTATCCGGATACGCAGTATTTT. Full variable domain (missing parts from reference TRBV5-8 and TRBJ2-3): EAGVTQSPTHLIKTRGQQATLRCSPISGHTSVYWYQQALGLGLQFLLWYDEGEERNRGNFPPRFSGRQFPNYSSELNVNALELEDSALYLCASSLAYPDTQYFGPGTRLTVL.